The rows below give T cell receptor beta chains drawn from one sample of a study of response to subunit inactivated influenza vaccine. From the RT-PCR reads, TCRdb called clonotypes with MiXCR, one entry per CDR3 protein. The sample has 650,000 to 800,000 distinct CDR3 sequences, more than 11% seen once; the top ten hold approximately 7%. The sequencing used PBMCs from blood, collected around 15 days before vaccination. The receptors shown here come from a man in his forties or fifties who received an inactivated influenza vaccine. CDR3s include the opening cysteine and the closing phenylalanine or tryptophan. The D gene is left open where the match is weak. Some rows mark clone size as missing; the rest say once, few, many or name a class of expanded clone.

>few|TRBD2|TRBV4-3|TRBJ2-1
CASSPYTSGGGSLEQFF
TGCGCCAGCAGCCCCTACACTAGCGGGGGGGGATCATTGGAGCAGTTCTTC
>few|NA|TRBV12-3/TRBV12-4|TRBJ2-4
CASGDWAKNIQYF
TGTGCCAGCGGAGATTGGGCCAAAAACATTCAGTACTTC
>few|TRBD1|TRBV2|TRBJ2-3
CASSPRDRDINTQYF
TGTGCCAGCAGCCCCCGGGACAGGGATATCAATACGCAGTATTTT
>many|NA|TRBV6-2/TRBV6-3|TRBJ2-5
CASSLPGVETQYF
TGTGCCAGCAGCTTACCGGGCGTAGAGACCCAGTACTTC
>NA|NA|TRBV20-1|TRBJ1-1
CSAREEEAFF
TGCAGTGCTAGAGAAGAGGAAGCTTTCTTT
>few|TRBD2|TRBV12-3/TRBV12-4|TRBJ2-5
CASSLHSGSEGETQYF
TGTGCCAGCAGTTTACATAGCGGGAGCGAGGGAGAGACCCAGTACTTC
>many|NA|TRBV4-2|TRBJ1-1
CASSQVRDTEAFF
TGTGCCAGCAGCCAAGTCAGGGACACTGAAGCTTTCTTT
>few|NA|TRBV5-1|TRBJ2-7
CASSLGDGGIYEQYF
TGCGCCAGCAGCTTGGGGGATGGGGGAATATACGAGCAGTACTTC
>NA|NA|TRBV4-1|TRBJ1-1
CASSQEVAAGPEAFF
TGCGCCAGCAGCCAAGAAGTAGCGGCAGGCCCCGAAGCTTTCTTT
>many|NA|TRBV10-1|TRBJ2-3
CASTPDRFFGTQYF
TGCGCCAGCACCCCGGACAGATTCTTCGGTACGCAGTATTTT
>few|TRBD1|TRBV6-2/TRBV6-3|TRBJ1-5
CASRLARDRARPSNQPQHF
TGTGCCAGCAGATTAGCCCGGGACAGGGCTCGTCCTAGCAATCAGCCCCAGCATTTT
>few|NA|TRBV10-3|TRBJ2-2
CAIRGNTGELFF
TGTGCCATCAGGGGAAACACCGGGGAGCTGTTTTTT
>NA|TRBD2|TRBV29-1|TRBJ2-2
CSVGELAGAGGELFF
TGCAGCGTGGGAGAACTAGCGGGAGCTGGCGGGGAGCTGTTTTTT
>NA|NA|TRBV5-1|TRBJ1-1
CASTRSGTEAFF
TGCGCCAGCACGAGGTCGGGCACTGAAGCTTTCTTT
>once|NA|TRBV28|TRBJ2-3
CASEARDTDTQYF
TGTGCCAGCGAGGCTCGGGACACAGATACGCAGTATTTT
>few|NA|TRBV20-1|TRBJ2-7
CSALTLDSTYEQYF
TGCAGTGCCTTAACATTGGACAGCACATACGAGCAGTACTTC
>few|TRBD2|TRBV7-8|TRBJ2-7
CASSQTPGTKGHEQYF
TGTGCCAGCAGCCAAACACCCGGGACTAAGGGGCACGAGCAGTACTTC
>few|NA|TRBV12-3/TRBV12-4|TRBJ2-5
CASSMAPGTQYF
TGTGCCAGCAGTATGGCACCTGGGACCCAGTACTTC
>NA|TRBD1|TRBV12-3/TRBV12-4|TRBJ1-6
CASSLGTGPAPLHF
TGTGCCAGCAGTTTGGGGACAGGGCCCGCGCCCCTCCACTTT
>few|TRBD1|TRBV7-2|TRBJ1-6
CASSLTDRASPLHF
TGTGCCAGCAGCTTAACGGACAGGGCTTCACCCCTCCACTTT
>few|NA|TRBV12-3/TRBV12-4|TRBJ1-5
CASSFVGGRSNQPQHF
TGTGCCAGCAGTTTCGTCGGGGGCCGTAGCAATCAGCCCCAGCATTTT
>many|NA|TRBV5-1|TRBJ1-1
CASSLVGRFRDGEAFF
TGCGCCAGCAGCTTGGTCGGACGGTTTCGTGATGGTGAAGCTTTCTTT
>few|TRBD1|TRBV2|TRBJ2-7
CASSEIWGQSSEQYF
TGTGCCAGCAGTGAAATATGGGGACAGTCCTCCGAGCAGTACTTC
>few|NA|TRBV6-1|TRBJ2-7
CASSEAVGRVAEQYF
TGTGCCAGCAGTGAAGCGGTGGGCAGGGTAGCCGAGCAGTACTTC
>few|TRBD1|TRBV4-2|TRBJ2-7
CASSMDRDRDEQYF
TGTGCCAGCAGCATGGACAGGGATAGGGACGAGCAGTACTTC